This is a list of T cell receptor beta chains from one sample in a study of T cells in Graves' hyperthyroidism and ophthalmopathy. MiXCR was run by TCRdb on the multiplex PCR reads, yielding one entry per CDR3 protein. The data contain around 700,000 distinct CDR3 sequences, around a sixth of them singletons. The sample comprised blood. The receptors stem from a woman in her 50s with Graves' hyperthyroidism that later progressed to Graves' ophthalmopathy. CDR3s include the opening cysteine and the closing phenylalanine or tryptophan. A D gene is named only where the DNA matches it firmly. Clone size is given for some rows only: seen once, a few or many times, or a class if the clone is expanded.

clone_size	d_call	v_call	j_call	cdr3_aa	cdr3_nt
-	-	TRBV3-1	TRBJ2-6	CASSQVRSSGANVLTF	TGTGCCAGCAGCCAAGTACGGAGCTCTGGGGCCAACGTCCTGACTTTC
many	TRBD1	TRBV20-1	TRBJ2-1	CSARFKSGDRTYNEQFF	TGCAGTGCAAGATTTAAATCCGGGGACAGGACATACAATGAGCAGTTCTTC
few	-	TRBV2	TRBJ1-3	CASSEYSGNTIYF	TGTGCCAGCAGTGAATACTCTGGAAACACCATATATTTT
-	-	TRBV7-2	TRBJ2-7	CASSLVRGFLYEQYF	TGTGCCAGCAGCTTAGTCAGGGGCTTCCTCTACGAGCAGTACTTC
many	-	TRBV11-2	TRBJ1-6	CASSYPPGGAGSPLHF	TGTGCCAGCAGCTATCCCCCGGGGGGGGCCGGTTCACCCCTCCACTTT
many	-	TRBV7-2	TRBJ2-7	CASSYPGSSYEQYF	TGTGCCAGCAGCTACCCGGGGAGCAGCTACGAGCAGTACTTC
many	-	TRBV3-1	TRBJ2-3	CASSQEPFTDTQYF	TGTGCCAGCAGCCAAGAACCGTTCACAGATACGCAGTATTTT
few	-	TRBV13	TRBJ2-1	CASSLYINEQFF	TGTGCCAGCAGCTTGTATATCAATGAGCAGTTCTTC
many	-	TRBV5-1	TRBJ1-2	CASSARRDGKNYGYTF	TGCGCCAGCAGCGCACGGCGGGACGGGAAAAACTATGGCTACACCTTC
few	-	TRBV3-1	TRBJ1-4	CASSLGAEGEKLFF	TGTGCCAGCAGCCTAGGGGCGGAAGGTGAAAAACTGTTTTTT
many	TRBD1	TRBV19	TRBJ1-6	CASSRTGENSPLHF	TGTGCCAGTAGTCGGACAGGGGAGAATTCACCCCTCCACTTT
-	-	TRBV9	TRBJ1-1	CASSVAREGITEAFF	TGTGCCAGCAGCGTAGCTAGGGAGGGAATCACTGAAGCTTTCTTT
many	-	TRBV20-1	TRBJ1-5	CSARVEGRNQPQHF	TGCAGTGCTAGAGTGGAGGGGCGGAATCAGCCCCAGCATTTT
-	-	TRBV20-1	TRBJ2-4	CSARTAAKNIQYF	TGCAGTGCTAGGACAGCAGCCAAAAACATTCAGTACTTC
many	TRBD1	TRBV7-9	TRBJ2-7	CASSPGTGATYEQYF	TGTGCCAGCAGCCCGGGGACAGGGGCCACCTACGAGCAGTACTTC
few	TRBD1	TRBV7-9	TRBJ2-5	CASTRGSQQETQYF	TGTGCCAGCACCAGGGGGTCCCAACAAGAGACCCAGTACTTC
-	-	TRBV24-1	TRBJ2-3	CATSTDNWPTQYF	TGTGCCACCAGTACCGACAACTGGCCTACGCAGTATTTT
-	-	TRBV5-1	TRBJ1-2	CASSLRVSGYGYTF	TGCGCCAGCAGCTTACGGGTTTCAGGGTATGGCTACACCTTC
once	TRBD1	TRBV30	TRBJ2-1	CAWSAIGTGDNEQFF	TGTGCCTGGAGTGCAATCGGGACAGGGGACAATGAGCAGTTCTTC
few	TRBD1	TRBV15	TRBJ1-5	CATRGTGSPDQPQHF	TGTGCCACCAGAGGGACAGGATCCCCCGATCAGCCCCAGCATTTT
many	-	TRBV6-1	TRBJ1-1	CASTRARNTEAFF	TGTGCCAGCACGAGGGCTCGGAACACTGAAGCTTTCTTT
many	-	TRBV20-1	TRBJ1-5	CSARGTVGQPQHF	TGCAGTGCTAGAGGGACGGTGGGTCAGCCCCAGCATTTT
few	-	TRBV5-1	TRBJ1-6	CASSLEIPRDYNSPLHF	TGCGCCAGCAGCTTGGAGATCCCCAGGGATTATAATTCACCCCTCCACTTT
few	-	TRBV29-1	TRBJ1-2	CSVEEQGFWYGYTF	TGCAGCGTTGAAGAGCAGGGCTTTTGGTATGGCTACACCTTC
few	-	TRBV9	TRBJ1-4	CASSVGRGGNEKLFF	TGTGCCAGCAGCGTGGGCCGCGGAGGGAATGAAAAACTGTTTTTT
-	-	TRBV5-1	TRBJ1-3	CASSGGSFHSGNTIYF	TGCGCCAGCAGCGGAGGGAGCTTCCACTCTGGAAACACCATATATTTT
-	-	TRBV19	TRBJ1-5	CASMDYEGNQPQHF	TGTGCCAGCATGGACTACGAGGGCAATCAGCCCCAGCATTTT
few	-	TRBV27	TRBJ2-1	CASSVEGYNEQFF	TGTGCCAGCAGTGTGGAAGGATACAATGAGCAGTTCTTC
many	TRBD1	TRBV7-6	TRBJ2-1	CASSRNRGQYNEQFF	TGTGCCAGCAGCCGAAACAGGGGGCAGTACAATGAGCAGTTCTTC
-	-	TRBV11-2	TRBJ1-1	CASRGAVVAEAFF	TGTGCCAGCAGGGGAGCGGTAGTGGCTGAAGCTTTCTTT
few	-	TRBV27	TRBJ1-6	CASSLGWDTLSPLHF	TGTGCCAGCAGTTTAGGGTGGGATACCCTTTCACCCCTCCACTTT
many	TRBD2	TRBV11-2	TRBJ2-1	CASSPRGGSGNEQFF	TGTGCCAGCAGCCCACGGGGGGGCTCGGGCAATGAGCAGTTCTTC
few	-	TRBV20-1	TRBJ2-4	CSARVQNIQYF	TGCAGTGCTAGGGTACAAAACATTCAGTACTTC
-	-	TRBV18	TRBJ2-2	CASLGTSNTGELFF	TGTGCCAGCCTCGGGACTTCGAACACCGGGGAGCTGTTTTTT
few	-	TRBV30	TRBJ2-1	CAWSVSGSPKFF	TGTGCCTGGAGTGTATCAGGTAGCCCAAAGTTCTTC
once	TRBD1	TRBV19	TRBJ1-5	CASSGQGVGINQPQHF	TGTGCCAGTTCCGGACAGGGGGTCGGGATCAATCAGCCCCAGCATTTT
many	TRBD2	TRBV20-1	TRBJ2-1	CSARGLAGGSSYNEQFF	TGCAGTGCTAGGGGACTAGCGGGGGGTAGCTCCTACAATGAGCAGTTCTTC
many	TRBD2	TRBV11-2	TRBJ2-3	CASSFGGGETDTQYF	TGTGCCAGCAGCTTTGGCGGGGGTGAAACAGATACGCAGTATTTT
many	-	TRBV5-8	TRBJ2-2	CASRYGTLSTGELFF	TGTGCCAGCAGATACGGGACATTGTCCACCGGGGAGCTGTTTTTT
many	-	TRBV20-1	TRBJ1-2	CSARARYGYTF	TGCAGTGCTAGAGCTAGATATGGCTACACCTTC
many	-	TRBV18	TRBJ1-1	CASSVTMNTEAFF	TGTGCCAGCTCAGTCACAATGAACACTGAAGCTTTCTTT
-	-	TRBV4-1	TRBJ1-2	CASSQEDDDYGYTF	TGCGCCAGCAGCCAAGAAGATGACGATTATGGCTACACCTTC
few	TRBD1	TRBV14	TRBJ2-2	CASSPPGQGWTGELFF	TGTGCCAGCAGCCCCCCGGGACAGGGTTGGACCGGGGAGCTGTTTTTT
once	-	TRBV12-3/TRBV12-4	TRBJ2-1	CASSPWGGGASFF	-
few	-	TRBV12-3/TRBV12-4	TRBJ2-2	CASITVGGANTGELFF	TGTGCCAGCATCACGGTCGGGGGAGCGAACACCGGGGAGCTGTTTTTT
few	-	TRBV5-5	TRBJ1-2	CASGDPGGYTF	TGTGCCAGCGGGGATCCCGGTGGCTACACCTTC
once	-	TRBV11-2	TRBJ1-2	CASSFVKNYGYTF	TGTGCCAGCAGCTTCGTCAAAAACTATGGCTACACCTTC